This is a list of T cell receptor beta chains from one sample in a study of identical twins. TCRdb fed the 5' RACE reads into MiXCR, producing one record per CDR3 protein. The sample consists of 1.5 million to 2 million distinct CDR3 sequences, less than 40% of them appearing once. The sequenced sample consisted of cord blood. The receptor source for this set is a newborn girl in good health. The CDR3 runs from the conserved cysteine through the conserved F or W. The order of the fields is D gene, V gene, J gene, clone size, CDR3 DNA, CDR3 protein. The D gene is left open where the match is weak. Size is stated for part of the rows, as once, few or many counts, or as a class when the clone is expanded.

TRBD2,TRBV7-2,TRBJ2-1,few,TGTGCCAGCAGCTTAGCGCTAATAGCGGGAGGCGATGAGCAGTTCTTC,CASSLALIAGGDEQFF
TRBD2,TRBV18,TRBJ2-5,-,TGTGCCAGCTCACCACTCTCCGGGACTAGCGCCCAAGAGACCCAGTACTTC,CASSPLSGTSAQETQYF
TRBD2,TRBV2,TRBJ2-3,few,TGTGCCAGCAGTGACCTACTGCGGCGGGGGGGCGTCGATACGCAGTATTTT,CASSDLLRRGGVDTQYF
TRBD1,TRBV24-1,TRBJ1-5,few,TGTGCCACCAGTGATGCGGACAGGGGCGTGTATCAGCCCCAGCATTTT,CATSDADRGVYQPQHF
-,TRBV6-6,TRBJ2-2,-,TGTGCCAGCGGGCGAACAACGAACACCGGGGAGCTGTTTTTT,CASGRTTNTGELFF
-,TRBV15,TRBJ1-6,-,TGTGCCACCAGCAGAGATTATCCCGGGCCGAAAGACCCATTAGTCGGGGATAATTCACCCCTCCACTTT,CATSRDYPGPKDPLVGDNSPLHF
-,TRBV30,TRBJ2-6,-,TGTGCCTGGAGTGTACGGACAGGGGCCAACGTCCTGACTTTC,CAWSVRTGANVLTF
-,TRBV5-1,TRBJ1-1,-,TGTGCCAGCAGTTTAGGGCCTACGAACACTGAAGCTTTCTTT,CASSLGPTNTEAFF
-,TRBV18,TRBJ2-7,few,TGTGCCAGCTCACGCGGACCAAATACCTACGAGCAGTACTTC,CASSRGPNTYEQYF
-,TRBV28,TRBJ2-1,few,TGTGCCAGCAGTTTAGAGATGGCGGGGCCTTACAATGAGCAGTTCTTC,CASSLEMAGPYNEQFF
-,TRBV2,TRBJ1-6,once,TGTGCCAGCGGGGGCTCGTTGGTCCTCCACTTT,CASGGSLVLHF
-,TRBV30,TRBJ2-5,-,TGTGCCTGGACTGTCACCCGGTACCAAGAGACCCAGTACTTC,CAWTVTRYQETQYF
-,TRBV7-9,TRBJ1-1,-,TGTGCCAGCAGCTTAACCGCCCGCGGCACTGAAGCTTTCTTT,CASSLTARGTEAFF
-,TRBV3-1,TRBJ1-1,few,TGTGCCAGCAGCCAGGCAGCGGGAGCTGAAGCTTTCTTT,CASSQAAGAEAFF
-,TRBV9,TRBJ1-4,many,TGTGCCAGCAGCGTAGGAGCAACTAATGAAAAACTGTTTTTT,CASSVGATNEKLFF
-,TRBV5-1,TRBJ2-3,few,TGCGCCAGCAGCGCCGGTGGAGTCACAGATACGCAGTATTTT,CASSAGGVTDTQYF
TRBD2,TRBV7-6,TRBJ2-7,many,TGTGCCAGCAGCTCCACTAGCGGGAGGTACGAGCAGTACTTC,CASSSTSGRYEQYF
TRBD2,TRBV29-1,TRBJ2-7,few,TGCAGCGTTGAAGCACCCGGGACTAGCGGGGGATTATACGAGCAGTACTTC,CSVEAPGTSGGLYEQYF
TRBD2,TRBV5-1,TRBJ2-7,many,TGTGCCAGCAGCCCGACTAGCGGCTCCTACGAGCAGTACTTC,CASSPTSGSYEQYF
-,TRBV5-1,TRBJ2-5,few,TGCGCCAGCAGCTTGAGGTCCAGCGGGCAAGAGACCCAGTACTTC,CASSLRSSGQETQYF
TRBD1,TRBV29-1,TRBJ2-7,-,TGCAGCCCTGGACAGGGAGACTACGAGCAGTACTTC,CSPGQGDYEQYF
TRBD1,TRBV20-1,TRBJ1-2,-,TGCAGTGCGCGTGACAGGGTACCTAACTATGGCTACACCTTC,CSARDRVPNYGYTF
-,TRBV12-3/TRBV12-4,TRBJ1-1,-,TGTGCCAGCAGTTTTTTCAGGGGTGAGAACACTGAAGCTTTCTTT,CASSFFRGENTEAFF
-,TRBV7-9,TRBJ1-1,-,TGTGCCAGCAGCTTAGCGCACAGCAGAGCTTTCTTT,CASSLAHSRAFF
-,TRBV6-6,TRBJ1-2,-,TGTGCCAGCAGTCCGCCGGGAGCTAACTATGGCTACAACTTC,CASSPPGANYGYNF
TRBD1,TRBV27,TRBJ1-5,few,TGTGCCAGCAGTTTATCCCCGTCGGGACAGGCACAGCCCCAGCATTTT,CASSLSPSGQAQPQHF
-,TRBV19,TRBJ1-1,-,TGTGCCAGTAGAGAGTGGGACACTGAAGCTTTCTTT,CASREWDTEAFF
-,TRBV2,TRBJ2-1,-,TGTGCCAGCAGTGGGGACGCCTCCTACAATGAGCAGTTCTTC,CASSGDASYNEQFF
TRBD2,TRBV7-9,TRBJ2-3,-,TGTGCCGGCAGCTTAGTACTAGCGGGGGGCACAGATACGCAGTATTTT,CAGSLVLAGGTDTQYF
-,TRBV6-5,TRBJ1-1,-,TGTGCCAGCAGCCCCGACCGGGCCCGAGCTTTCTTT,CASSPDRARAFF
-,TRBV20-1,TRBJ1-5,-,TGCAGTGCATCCCCCGGGACCTCAGCCAGACAGCCCCAGCATTTT,CSASPGTSARQPQHF
-,TRBV18,TRBJ1-2,-,TGTGCCAGCTCAGCGGCAGGGAAGAACTATGGCTACACCTTC,CASSAAGKNYGYTF
TRBD2,TRBV7-9,TRBJ2-3,-,TGTGCCAGCAGCTTAAATACCCGGGGGGGCACAGATACGCAGTATTTT,CASSLNTRGGTDTQYF
-,TRBV6-2/TRBV6-3,TRBJ1-1,few,TGTGCCAGCAGTTACTCGTCCGTGAACACTGAAGCTTTCTTT,CASSYSSVNTEAFF
-,TRBV10-3,TRBJ2-5,-,TGTGCCATCAATTCTTTCGAGTCTCATAATGAGCAGTACTTC,CAINSFESHNEQYF
TRBD2,TRBV2,TRBJ2-7,-,TGTGCCAGCATTGATAGCGGGAAAAGCTTCTACGAGCAGTACTTC,CASIDSGKSFYEQYF
-,TRBV20-1,TRBJ2-7,once,TGCAGTGCTAAAAGCTCCTACGAGCAGTACTTC,CSAKSSYEQYF
TRBD1,TRBV28,TRBJ2-7,few,TGTGCCAGCAGACACGAATACAGGGGGAGCTACGAGCAGTACTTC,CASRHEYRGSYEQYF
-,TRBV29-1,TRBJ1-2,few,TGCAGCGTTGAAGCCAGGGCACTCGCCGGTGGCTACACCTTC,CSVEARALAGGYTF
TRBD1,TRBV20-1,TRBJ1-2,-,TGCAGTGCTACAGTACGGACAGGGCACTATGGCTACACCTTC,CSATVRTGHYGYTF
TRBD2,TRBV28,TRBJ2-7,many,TGTGCCAGCAGTGAAGGGACTAGCGGTTACGAGCAGTACTTC,CASSEGTSGYEQYF
-,TRBV29-1,TRBJ2-7,few,TGCAGCGTCGCGATAAGGTTCTCCTACGAGCAGTACTTC,CSVAIRFSYEQYF
-,TRBV5-1,TRBJ2-1,few,TGCGCCAGCAGCTTTTCCCTCCGTCCCCTTAAACAGGGATTTCGTGTAGGCTCCTACAATGAGCAGTTCTTC,CASSFSLRPLKQGFRVGSYNEQFF
TRBD2,TRBV6-1,TRBJ2-1,-,TGTGCCGGCAGTCTAGCGGGAGGGATTTGGAATGAGCAGTTTTTC,CAGSLAGGIWNEQFF